A selection of T cell receptor beta chains follows, all from one sample in a study of shared clonotypes between healthy human individuals. Clones were read by immunoSEQ multiplex PCR, and TCRdb kept only the in-frame ones, dropping some. The sample contains roughly 2 million clones, about 95% of which appear only once. Sequenced sample: naive CD8+ T cells sorted from blood. The receptors derive from a man between 18 and 29 years old in good health. The CDR3 runs from the conserved cysteine through the conserved F or W. D genes are given only for firm matches. Not every row has a clone size; where given, it reads once, few, many or a size class.

CDR3nt: TGCGCCAGCAGCCCAGCCGGGACAGGGGTTAACAATGAGCAGTTCTTC; CDR3aa: CASSPAGTGVNNEQFF; j_gene: TRBJ2-1; len: 16; abundance: -; d_gene: TRBD1; v_gene: TRBV4-3
CDR3nt: TGTGCCAGCAGTTTTGGGGGGCGTCACTATGGCTACACCTTC; CDR3aa: CASSFGGRHYGYTF; j_gene: TRBJ1-2; len: 14; abundance: -; d_gene: -; v_gene: TRBV27
CDR3nt: TGTGCCAGCACCACCCCAGGGGCTGAAGGCTACGAGCAGTACTTC; CDR3aa: CASTTPGAEGYEQYF; j_gene: TRBJ2-7; len: 15; abundance: -; d_gene: -; v_gene: TRBV5-6
CDR3nt: TGTGCCACCATCCAAGGGGCCGGGGATATTCTCTACACCTTC; CDR3aa: CATIQGAGDILYTF; j_gene: TRBJ1-2; len: 14; abundance: -; d_gene: -; v_gene: TRBV15
CDR3nt: TGTGCCAGCACCCACAGCGGGAGGGAGCTGTTTTTT; CDR3aa: CASTHSGRELFF; j_gene: TRBJ2-2; len: 12; abundance: -; d_gene: TRBD2; v_gene: TRBV27
CDR3nt: TGCGCCAGCAGCCAAGGCACCTACGGGGGAGAGACCCAGTACTTC; CDR3aa: CASSQGTYGGETQYF; j_gene: TRBJ2-5; len: 15; abundance: once; d_gene: -; v_gene: TRBV4-1
CDR3nt: TGTGCCAGCAGCGTTTCGGGGGACTATGGCTACACCTTC; CDR3aa: CASSVSGDYGYTF; j_gene: TRBJ1-2; len: 13; abundance: -; d_gene: -; v_gene: TRBV9
CDR3nt: TGCGCCAGCAGCCCGGACTACAGCTCCAGAACCGGGGAGCTGTTTTTT; CDR3aa: CASSPDYSSRTGELFF; j_gene: TRBJ2-2; len: 16; abundance: once; d_gene: -; v_gene: TRBV5-1
CDR3nt: TGCAGCGTTGTCTTTTTAGGGCTCCAGCATTTT; CDR3aa: CSVVFLGLQHF; j_gene: TRBJ1-5; len: 11; abundance: -; d_gene: -; v_gene: TRBV29-1
CDR3nt: TGTGCCAGCAGTTTATTTAGCGGGGGGGCGGACAATGAGCAGTTCTTC; CDR3aa: CASSLFSGGADNEQFF; j_gene: TRBJ2-1; len: 16; abundance: -; d_gene: TRBD2; v_gene: TRBV28
CDR3nt: TGTGCCTGGTCCCCCGTGGGGGGACACGAGACCCAGTACTTC; CDR3aa: CAWSPVGGHETQYF; j_gene: TRBJ2-5; len: 14; abundance: -; d_gene: -; v_gene: TRBV30
CDR3nt: TGTGCCAGCAGCTCGGGGCTGGGCGGGGAGCTGTTTTTT; CDR3aa: CASSSGLGGELFF; j_gene: TRBJ2-2; len: 13; abundance: -; d_gene: -; v_gene: TRBV13
CDR3nt: TGCGCCAGCAGTGTGCTCGCGTTAAGCTCCTACGAGCAGTACTTC; CDR3aa: CASSVLALSSYEQYF; j_gene: TRBJ2-7; len: 15; abundance: -; d_gene: -; v_gene: TRBV10-2
CDR3nt: TGTGCCAGCAGTTTTACAGGGGGATTATACGAGCAGTACTTC; CDR3aa: CASSFTGGLYEQYF; j_gene: TRBJ2-7; len: 14; abundance: -; d_gene: TRBD1; v_gene: TRBV27
CDR3nt: TGTGCCAGCAGTTACTCCCCGGGGGAGCAGTTCTTC; CDR3aa: CASSYSPGEQFF; j_gene: TRBJ2-1; len: 12; abundance: -; d_gene: -; v_gene: TRBV6-5
CDR3nt: TGCAGCGTTACTGGACTCCCGAACACCGGGGAGCTGTTTTTT; CDR3aa: CSVTGLPNTGELFF; j_gene: TRBJ2-2; len: 14; abundance: -; d_gene: -; v_gene: TRBV29-1
CDR3nt: TGTGCCACCAGCCTTTTTCAGGAAGACTATGGCTACACCTTC; CDR3aa: CATSLFQEDYGYTF; j_gene: TRBJ1-2; len: 14; abundance: -; d_gene: -; v_gene: TRBV15
CDR3nt: TGTGCCAGCAGCCGGACAGGGGCCAACTATGGCTACACCTTC; CDR3aa: CASSRTGANYGYTF; j_gene: TRBJ1-2; len: 14; abundance: once; d_gene: TRBD1; v_gene: TRBV27